The 12 T cell receptor beta chains reported below all come from one sample, sequenced in a study of blood T cell repertoires in COVID-19. Clones were sequenced by immunoSEQ multiplex PCR, and TCRdb holds only the in-frame ones, with some missing. Among over 100,000 clones listed, 80% to 85% were seen once. The sequencing sample was made of peripheral blood. These receptors were obtained from a woman between 70 and 85 years old with acute or convalescent COVID-19.

This clone was detected a few times. V and J are TRBV2 and TRBJ1-5; no clear D. Trimming took 7 bases from V and 0 from J, leaving 7 bases between them. Germline V gene data show CDR1 as SNHLY and CDR2 as FYNNEI. The CDR3 is 13 residues long. The CDR3 DNA follows: TGTGCCAGCAAGGAGCGTAGCAATCAGCCCCAGCATTTT. This encodes CASKERSNQPQHF.

The chain uses TRBV10-3 and TRBJ2-5; possibly TRBD2 for D (5 bases). This CDR3 region has 13 residues. Deletions cut 8 bases from V and 5 bases from J, with 15 bases between. CDR1 ENHRY and CDR2 SYGVKD come from the germline V gene. The DNA for the CDR3 is TGTGCCATCGGGAGAGGGTCCCAGGAGACCCAGTACTTC. Translation gives CAIGRGSQETQYF.

This chain links TRBV4-1 with TRBJ1-4; D possibly corresponds to TRBD1 (5 bases). V was trimmed by 1 base and J by 5 bases, leaving 11 bases between them. Per the germline V gene, CDR1 is MGHRA and CDR2 is YSYEKL. CDR3 length: 15 amino acids. The CDR3 reads CASSQGGGTNEKLFF. CDR3 DNA sequence: TGCGCCAGCAGCCAAGGGGGGGGTACAAATGAAAAACTGTTTTTT.

This clone was observed once. J is TRBJ1-3 and V is TRBV5-4; D is possibly TRBD1 (6 bases). Trimming shortened V by 2 bases and J by 0 bases, and 6 bases separated the two germline ends. The CDR3 sequence is 14 residues long. From germline, CDR1 is SGHNT and CDR2 YYREEE (reference sequence). As DNA, the CDR3 is TGTGCCAGCAGCTTACAGGGCTCTGGAAACACCATATATTTT. It is translated as CASSLQGSGNTIYF.

V and J are TRBV5-1 and TRBJ1-6; 9 nucleotides agree with TRBD1. The germline CDR1 and CDR2 sequences are SGHRS and YFSETQ. Germline trimming cut 2 bases from V and 1 base from J; bases unmatched to any gene: 7. The length of the CDR3 is 18 residues. CDR3 loop: CASSLKRQGGSYNSPLHF. CDR3 nucleotides: TGCGCCAGCAGCTTAAAACGACAGGGGGGATCCTATAATTCACCCCTCCACTTT.

This clone was recorded a few times. The chain has TRBV29-1 and TRBJ1-2; tentatively, D is TRBD1 (6 bases). From germline, CDR1 is SQVTM and CDR2 ANQGSEA. This CDR3 has 15 amino acids. Trimming pared 1 base from V and 1 base from J, leaving 13 bases between. The DNA for the CDR3 is TGCAGCGTTGAAGGTGGGACACGCGATAACTATGGCTACACCTTC. Its translation: CSVEGGTRDNYGYTF.

The gene calls are TRBV19 and TRBJ2-2, with 7 positions matching TRBD1. V dropped 7 bases and J dropped 2; count of bases not matched to a gene: 7. In germline, CDR1 is LNHDA, CDR2 SQIVND (reference sequence). The CDR3 consists of 15 residues. CDR3 region: CASKNQGVNTGELFF. DNA of the CDR3: TGTGCCAGTAAAAATCAGGGGGTTAACACCGGGGAGCTGTTTTTT.

The V call is TRBV5-8, the J call TRBJ2-3; D is unresolved. V was pared by 4 bases and J by 7 bases, with 10 bases between. Germline CDR1 SGHTS, CDR2 YDEGEE. The CDR3 is 12 residues long. The CDR3 region has the DNA TGTGCCAGCAGCCGCGATCTGAATACGCAGTATTTT. Encoded protein: CASSRDLNTQYF.

About this clone: The conserved phenylalanine or tryptophan normally closing the CDR3 is absent here, so this likely arose from a read error. The chain links TRBV7-3 to TRBJ1-2, with no clear D. The CDR3 covers 14 residues. The germline CDR1 and CDR2 sequences are SGHTA and FQGTGA. CDR3 loop: CAGSLERANYGYTL. In DNA form, the CDR3 reads TGTGCCGGCAGCTTAGAGAGAGCTAACTATGGCTACACCCTC.

The rearrangement joins TRBV18 to TRBJ2-1; 7 positions match TRBD1. The CDR3 extends over 15 amino acids. Germline V gene data show CDR1 as KGHSH and CDR2 as LQKENI. The ends lost 3 bases at V and 6 bases at J; junction bases unmatched: 8. The DNA for the CDR3 is TGTGCCAGCTCACCTCCCTTAGGGGGCGCCAATGAGCAGTTCTTC. This translates into CASSPPLGGANEQFF.

The chain joins TRBV21-1 to TRBJ1-2; no DNA check was done on the table's D call, TRBD1. TRBV21-1 is deemed a pseudogene. The CDR3 has 13 residues. CDR3 loop: CASSNGQNYGYTF. The CDR3 nucleotides read TGTGCCAGCAGCAATGGGCAAAACTATGGCTACACCTTC.

The rearrangement joins TRBV6-5 to TRBJ2-2, with a possible D match to TRBD1 (6 bases). The CDR3 length is 15 residues. In germline, CDR1 is MNHEY, CDR2 SVGAGI. Trimming took 8 bases from V and 1 from J, leaving 14 bases between them. CDR3 coding DNA: TGTGCCAGCGTCATACAGGGTTGGAACACCGGGGAGCTGTTTTTT. It is translated as CASVIQGWNTGELFF.